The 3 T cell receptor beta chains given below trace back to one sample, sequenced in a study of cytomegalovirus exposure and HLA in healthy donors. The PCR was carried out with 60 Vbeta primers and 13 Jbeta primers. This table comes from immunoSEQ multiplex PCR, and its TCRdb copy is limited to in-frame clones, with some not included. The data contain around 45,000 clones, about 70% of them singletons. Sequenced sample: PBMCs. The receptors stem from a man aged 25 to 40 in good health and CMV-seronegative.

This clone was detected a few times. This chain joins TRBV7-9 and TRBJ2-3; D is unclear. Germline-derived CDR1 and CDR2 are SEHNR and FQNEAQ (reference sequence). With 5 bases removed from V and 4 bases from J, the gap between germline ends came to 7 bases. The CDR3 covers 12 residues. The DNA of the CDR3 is TGTGCCAGCAGCCTCCGCGCAGATACGCAGTATTTT. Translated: CASSLRADTQYF. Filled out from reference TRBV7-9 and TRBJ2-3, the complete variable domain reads DTGVSQNPRHKITKRGQNVTFRCDPISEHNRLYWYRQTLGQGPEFLTYFQNEAQLEKSRLLSDRFSAERPKGSFSTLEIQRTEQGDSAMYLCASSLRADTQYFGPGTRLTVL.

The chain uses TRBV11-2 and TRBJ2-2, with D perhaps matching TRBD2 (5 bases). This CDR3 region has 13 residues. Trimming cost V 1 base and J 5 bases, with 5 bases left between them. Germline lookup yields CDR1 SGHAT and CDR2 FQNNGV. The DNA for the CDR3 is TGTGCCAGCAGCTTAGCGGGAACCGGGGAGCTGTTTTTT. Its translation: CASSLAGTGELFF.

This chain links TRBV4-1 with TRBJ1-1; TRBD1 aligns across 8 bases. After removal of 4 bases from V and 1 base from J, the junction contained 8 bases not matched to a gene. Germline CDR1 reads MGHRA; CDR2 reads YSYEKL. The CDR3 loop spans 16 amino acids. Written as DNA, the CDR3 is TGCGCCAGCAGCCCCAGACAGGGGCTCTGGAACACTGAAGCTTTCTTT. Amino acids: CASSPRQGLWNTEAFF.